Here is one T cell receptor (beta chain) with its context. The sample comes from a study of T cell responses to AZD1222 COVID-19 vaccine. CDR1 is KGHSH, CDR2 LQKENI, per germline. This CDR3 has 15 residues. Trimming pared 2 bases from V and 1 base from J, leaving 10 bases between. The protocol was immunoSEQ multiplex PCR, while the TCRdb copy is restricted to in-frame clones and leaves out a portion. The table lists approximately 160,000 clones, approximately 94% of them singletons. The source was peripheral blood, collected 28 days after the second AZD1222 dose. This chain joins TRBV18 and TRBJ2-3, with D unclear. This TCR derives from an adult who received the AZD1222 COVID-19 vaccine. CDR3 sequence (DNA): TGTGCCAGCTCACCAGGGCAGCCTCGCACAGATACGCAGTATTTT. Translating gives CASSPGQPRTDTQYF.